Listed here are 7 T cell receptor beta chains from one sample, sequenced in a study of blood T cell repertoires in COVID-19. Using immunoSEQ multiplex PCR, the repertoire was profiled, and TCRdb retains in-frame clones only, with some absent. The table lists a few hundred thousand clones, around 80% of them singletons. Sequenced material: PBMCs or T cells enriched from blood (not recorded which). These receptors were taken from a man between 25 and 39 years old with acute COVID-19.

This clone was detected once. For the CDR3, the DNA is TGTGCCAGCAGCTTAAGCGGTCATCAGCCCCAGCATTTT. Protein: CASSLSGHQPQHF. The chain is built from TRBV7-8 and TRBJ1-5; D is unclear. Germline V gene lookup returns CDR1 SGHVS and CDR2 FQNEAQ. V shed 2 bases and J shed 5 bases, with 7 bases lying between them. This CDR3 comprises 13 residues.

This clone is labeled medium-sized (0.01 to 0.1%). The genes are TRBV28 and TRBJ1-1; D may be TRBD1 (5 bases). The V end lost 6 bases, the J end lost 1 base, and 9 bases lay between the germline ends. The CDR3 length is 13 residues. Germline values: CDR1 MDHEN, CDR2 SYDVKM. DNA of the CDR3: TGTGCCAGCAGCCGACAGAGGAACACTGAAGCTTTCTTT. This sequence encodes CASSRQRNTEAFF. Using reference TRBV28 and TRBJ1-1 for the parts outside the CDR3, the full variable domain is DVKVTQSSRYLVKRTGEKVFLECVQDMDHENMFWYRQDPGLGLRLIYFSYDVKMKEKGDIPEGYSVSREKKERFSLILESASTNQTSMYLCASSRQRNTEAFFGQGTRLTVV.

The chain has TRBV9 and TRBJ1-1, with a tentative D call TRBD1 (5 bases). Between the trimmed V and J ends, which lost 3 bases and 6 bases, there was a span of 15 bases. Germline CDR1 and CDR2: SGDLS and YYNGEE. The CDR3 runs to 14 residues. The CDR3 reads CASSASRLGAEAFF. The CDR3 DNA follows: TGTGCCAGCAGCGCCAGCCGGTTAGGGGCTGAAGCTTTCTTT.

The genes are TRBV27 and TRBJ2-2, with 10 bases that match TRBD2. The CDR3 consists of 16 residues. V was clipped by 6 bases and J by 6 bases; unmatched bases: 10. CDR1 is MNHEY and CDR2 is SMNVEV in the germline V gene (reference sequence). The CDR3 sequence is CASSRPGTSVAGELFF. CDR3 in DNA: TGTGCCAGCAGCCGGCCAGGGACTAGCGTGGCCGGGGAGCTGTTTTTT.

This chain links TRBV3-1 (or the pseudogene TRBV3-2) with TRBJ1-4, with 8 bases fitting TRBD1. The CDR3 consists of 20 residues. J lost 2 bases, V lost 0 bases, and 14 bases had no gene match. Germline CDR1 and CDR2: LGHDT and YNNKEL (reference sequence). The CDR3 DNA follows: TGTGCCAGCAGCCAAGATAAAGGACCGGGACAGGAGATTACTAATGAAAAACTGTTTTTT. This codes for CASSQDKGPGQEITNEKLFF.

CDR3 amino acids: CASSLAGQGHIQYF. Written as DNA, the CDR3 is TGTGCCAGCAGTTTGGCTGGACAGGGGCACATTCAGTACTTC. The chain links TRBV28 to TRBJ2-4; 9 bases agree with TRBD1. J was trimmed by 8 bases and V by 3 bases; bases with no gene match: 5. Germline V gene data show CDR1 as MDHEN and CDR2 as SYDVKM. The CDR3 is 14 residues long.

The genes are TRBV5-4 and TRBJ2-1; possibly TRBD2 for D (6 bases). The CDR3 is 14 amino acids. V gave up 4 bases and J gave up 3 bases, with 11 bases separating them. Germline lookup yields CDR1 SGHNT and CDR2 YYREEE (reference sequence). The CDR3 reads CASSLLGGYNEQFF. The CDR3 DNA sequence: TGTGCCAGCAGCCTGTTGGGAGGCTACAATGAGCAGTTCTTC.